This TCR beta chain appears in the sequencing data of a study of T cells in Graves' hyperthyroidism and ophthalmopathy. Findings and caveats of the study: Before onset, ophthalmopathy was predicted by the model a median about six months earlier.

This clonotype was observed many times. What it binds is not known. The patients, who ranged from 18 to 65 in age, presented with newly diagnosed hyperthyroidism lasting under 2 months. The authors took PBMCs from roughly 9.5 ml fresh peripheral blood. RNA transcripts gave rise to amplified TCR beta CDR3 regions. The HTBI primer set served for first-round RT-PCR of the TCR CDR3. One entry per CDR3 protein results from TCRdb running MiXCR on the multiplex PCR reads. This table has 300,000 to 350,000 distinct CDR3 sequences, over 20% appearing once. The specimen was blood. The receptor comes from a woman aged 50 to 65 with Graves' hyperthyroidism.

CDR3 region: CATPIDRPISNQPQHF. In DNA form, the CDR3 reads TGTGCCACCCCGATCGACCGACCCATAAGCAATCAGCCCCAGCATTTT. This chain joins TRBV27 and TRBJ1-5; no clear D. Germline CDR1 MNHEY, CDR2 SMNVEV (reference sequence). Trimming removed 10 bases at V and 1 base at J, with 20 bases between. The CDR3 totals 16 residues.